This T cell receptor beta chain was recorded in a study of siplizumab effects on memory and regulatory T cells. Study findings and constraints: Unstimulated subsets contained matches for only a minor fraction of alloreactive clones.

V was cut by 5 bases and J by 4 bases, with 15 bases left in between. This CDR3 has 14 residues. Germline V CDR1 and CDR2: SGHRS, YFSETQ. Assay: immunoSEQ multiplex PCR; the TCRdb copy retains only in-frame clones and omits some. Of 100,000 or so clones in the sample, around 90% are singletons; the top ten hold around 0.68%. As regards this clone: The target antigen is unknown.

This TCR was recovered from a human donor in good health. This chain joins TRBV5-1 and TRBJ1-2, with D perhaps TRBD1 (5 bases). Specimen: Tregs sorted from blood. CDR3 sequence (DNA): TGCGCCAGCAGTTCCGGGGGATACTCCTATGGCTACACCTTC. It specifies CASSSGGYSYGYTF.